This TCR beta chain was captured by sequencing in a study of OX40 agonist ivuxolimab in advanced cancers. Sequencing was performed with immunoSEQ multiplex PCR; in TCRdb, only in-frame clones are kept and a portion is missing. The table shows approximately 80,000 clones, with 89% occurring only once. Study results and limitations: Among the lowest peripheral clonal expansion occurred in 0.1-3.0 mg/kg partial responders. Blood T cells, both CD4+ and CD8+, expanded clonally by week 6 at 0.1 to 3.0 mg/kg. The average count of expanded clones was higher among CD8+ T cells than among CD4+. What antigens the expanded peripheral T cells recognized was never established.

The CDR3 is 17 amino acids. Germline V gene sequence: CDR1 WNHNN, CDR2 SYGVQD (reference sequence). Trimming removed 0 bases from V and 0 bases from J, with 12 bases in between. A word on this clone: Its target is unknown.

Sample: CD4+ or CD8+ T cells sorted from blood, taken in a trial of the OX40 agonist ivuxolimab. This sequence joins TRBV10-1 and TRBJ2-1, with D perhaps assigned TRBD1 or TRBD2 (5 bases each). The clonotype originates from an adult with an advanced solid tumor such as melanoma, head and neck, liver or kidney cancer. Here the CDR3 reads CASSESDGTSSYNEQFF. CDR3 bases: TGCGCCAGCAGTGAGTCGGATGGGACGAGCTCCTACAATGAGCAGTTCTTC.